These 16 T cell receptor beta chains came from one sample sequenced in a study of long-term antiretroviral therapy in people with HIV. A v3.0 immunoSEQ assay was performed at survey level. Using immunoSEQ multiplex PCR, the repertoire was profiled, and TCRdb retains in-frame clones only, with some absent. The sample contains roughly 20,000 clones, approximately 86% of which appear only once. The sample in question was unsorted PBMCs, obtained 0.5 years after starting antiretroviral therapy. The source is a man aged 35 to 55 with HIV.

This chain connects TRBV18 to TRBJ2-5; 8 nucleotides agree with TRBD2. V lost 5 bases and J lost 5; bases outside the gene matches: 16. This CDR3 region has 17 residues. Germline loops: CDR1 KGHSH, CDR2 LQKENI. The CDR3 reads CASSALGTGGFGETQYF. CDR3 sequence (DNA): TGTGCCAGCTCAGCCCTCGGAACGGGGGGGTTCGGGGAGACCCAGTACTTC.

This clone was detected once. The CDR3, as DNA: TGCAGCGTTTCGGGACAGGGGGATGCAACTAATGAAAAACTGTTTTTT. Amino acids: CSVSGQGDATNEKLFF. This sequence joins TRBV29-1 and TRBJ1-4; 11 bases map to TRBD1. The CDR3 length is 16 residues. Germline V gene data show CDR1 as SQVTM and CDR2 as ANQGSEA. V lost 5 bases and J lost 0; bases outside the gene matches: 5.

The chain is built from TRBV29-1 and TRBJ1-2; D remains ambiguous. The CDR3 extends over 11 amino acids. V shed 3 bases and J shed 3 bases, with 5 bases lying between them. Looked up from germline, CDR1 is SQVTM and CDR2 is ANQGSEA. The CDR3 DNA sequence: TGCAGCGTTGATTCGTACTATGGCTACACCTTC. It specifies CSVDSYYGYTF.

V gene TRBV10-2 combines with J gene TRBJ2-7, with TRBD1 identical over 7 bases. The trim removed 8 bases at V and 6 bases at J, leaving 4 bases unmatched. The CDR3 has 11 amino acids. Germline V gene sequence: CDR1 WSHSY, CDR2 SAAADI. The DNA for the CDR3 is TGCGCCAGCGGAACAGGGGCCGAGCAGTACTTC. This gives the protein CASGTGAEQYF.

The chain couples TRBV7-8 to TRBJ2-7; no definite D call. CDR1 SGHVS and CDR2 FQNEAQ come from the germline V gene. V lost 0 bases, J lost 10 bases, and 10 bases lay in between. The CDR3 length is 12 residues. This CDR3 reads CASSLAGKSQYF. CDR3 DNA: TGTGCCAGCAGCTTAGCCGGAAAGAGCCAGTACTTC. Together with reference TRBV7-8 and TRBJ2-7, the CDR3 gives the full variable domain: GAGVSQSPRYKVAKRGQDVALRCDPISGHVSLFWYQQALGQGPEFLTYFQNEAQLDKSGLPSDRFFAERPEGSVSTLKIQRTQQEDSAVYLCASSLAGKSQYFGPGTRLTVT.

The gene calls are TRBV4-1 and TRBJ2-7; possible D gene TRBD1, 6 bases. The CDR3 is 14 residues long. Trimming left V 0 bases short and J 4 bases short, with 10 bases between. Germline CDR1 and CDR2: MGHRA and YSYEKL. The CDR3 loop is CASSQEGGDYEQYF. CDR3 DNA sequence: TGCGCCAGCAGCCAAGAAGGGGGAGATTACGAGCAGTACTTC.

The chain recombines TRBV7-2 with TRBJ2-7, with D possibly being TRBD1 (6 bases). Germline lookup yields CDR1 SGHTA and CDR2 FQGNSA. This CDR3 comprises 15 residues. V gave up 1 base and J gave up 0 bases, with 10 bases separating them. The CDR3 nucleotides are TGTGCCAGCAGCTTAGGACAGGTTAACTCCTACGAGCAGTACTTC. This sequence encodes CASSLGQVNSYEQYF.

The chain has TRBV7-9 and TRBJ1-2; TRBD1 agrees at 7 bases. V lost 3 bases to trimming and J lost 2 bases; unmatched junction nucleotides: 3. The CDR3 is made up of 14 amino acids. Germline V lookup: CDR1 SEHNR, CDR2 FQNEAQ (reference sequence). The CDR3 bases are TGTGCCAGCAGCTTTGAGACAGGGAACTATGGCTACACCTTC. Translated, it gives CASSFETGNYGYTF.

The chain joins TRBV7-9 to TRBJ1-5; D is ambiguous. Germline V CDR1 and CDR2: SEHNR, FQNEAQ (reference sequence). Trimming stripped 5 bases from V and 7 bases from J, with 9 bases between. CDR3 size: 12 residues. The CDR3 DNA sequence: TGTGCCAGCAGCCTACCTGGACAGCCCCAGCATTTT. This encodes CASSLPGQPQHF.

This clone occurred a few times. This chain links TRBV12-5 with TRBJ1-1; no clear D gene. Between the trimmed V and J ends, which lost 7 bases and 0 bases, there was a span of 9 bases. CDR1 and CDR2 (germline): LGHNT, FRNRAP. The CDR3 loop spans 13 amino acids. DNA for the CDR3: TGTGCTAGTGCGCTCTCGATGAACACTGAAGCTTTCTTT. Its protein product is CASALSMNTEAFF. The variable domain in full, completed from reference TRBV12-5 and TRBJ1-1, reads DARVTQTPRHKVTEMGQEVTMRCQPILGHNTVFWYRQTMMQGLELLAYFRNRAPLDDSGMPKDRFSAEMPDATLATLKIQPSEPRDSAVYFCASALSMNTEAFFGQGTRLTVV.

The J gene is TRBJ2-1, the V gene TRBV11-2, with 14 positions matching TRBD2. Germline V gene data show CDR1 as SGHAT and CDR2 as FQNNGV. CDR3 length: 18 residues. V lost 5 bases and J lost 9; bases outside the gene matches: 15. The DNA for the CDR3 is TGTGCCAGCAGCCGGACTAGCGGGGGGCCCGCCGGAGGGGGTGAGCAGTTCTTC. Amino acid sequence: CASSRTSGGPAGGGEQFF. Together with reference TRBV11-2 and TRBJ2-1, the CDR3 gives the full variable domain: EAGVAQSPRYKIIEKRQSVAFWCNPISGHATLYWYQQILGQGPKLLIQFQNNGVVDDSQLPKDRFSAERLKGVDSTLKIQPAKLEDSAVYLCASSRTSGGPAGGGEQFFGPGTRLTVL.

The chain recombines TRBV9 with TRBJ2-5, with a weak D call TRBD1 (5 bases). The length of the CDR3 is 15 residues. Looked up from germline, CDR1 is SGDLS and CDR2 is YYNGEE. The V end lost 4 bases, the J end lost 5 bases, and 18 bases lay between the germline ends. The DNA of the CDR3 is TGTGCCAGCAGCCCCCATAGGGGTGTTAGCGAGACCCAGTACTTC. It yields the protein CASSPHRGVSETQYF.

The rearrangement uses TRBV5-1 and TRBJ1-4, with 10 positions matching TRBD1. V shed 3 bases, J shed 6 bases, and the junction held 2 bases outside the gene matches. Per germline, CDR1 SGHRS and CDR2 YFSETQ. The CDR3 sequence is 14 residues long. Here the CDR3 reads CASSSGQGYEKLFF. The CDR3, as DNA: TGCGCCAGCAGCTCGGGACAGGGGTATGAAAAACTGTTTTTT.

The V gene is TRBV19, the J gene TRBJ1-2, with D possibly matching TRBD1 (5 bases). Germline V gives CDR1 LNHDA, CDR2 SQIVND (reference sequence). This CDR3 has 11 residues. The V and J ends lost 9 bases and 3 bases respectively, with 8 bases between them. The chain's CDR3 is CASGTDYGYTF. For the CDR3, the DNA is TGTGCCAGCGGGACGGACTATGGCTACACCTTC. The variable domain in full, with the rest retrieved from reference TRBV19 and TRBJ1-2, is DGGITQSPKYLFRKEGQNVTLSCEQNLNHDAMYWYRQDPGQGLRLIYYSQIVNDFQKGDIAEGYSVSREKKESFPLTVTSAQKNPTAFYLCASGTDYGYTFGSGTRLTVV.

The chain has TRBV5-4 and TRBJ2-1; 8 bases align to TRBD2. J gave up 2 bases and V 4 bases, and 5 bases lay outside the gene matches. CDR1 and CDR2 from the germline V gene are SGHNT and YYREEE (reference sequence). CDR3 length: 15 residues. The CDR3 DNA follows: TGTGCCAGCAGCCCTCTAGCGGGTCCCTACAATGAGCAGTTCTTC. Its protein product is CASSPLAGPYNEQFF. Filled out from reference TRBV5-4 and TRBJ2-1, the complete variable domain reads ETGVTQSPTHLIKTRGQQVTLRCSSQSGHNTVSWYQQALGQGPQFIFQYYREEENGRGNFPPRFSGLQFPNYSSELNVNALELDDSALYLCASSPLAGPYNEQFFGPGTRLTVL.

The gene calls are TRBV7-9 and TRBJ1-5, with D possibly TRBD1 on 6 matching bases. The CDR3 covers 13 residues. The V gene lost 4 bases and the J gene lost 6 bases, with 10 bases spanning the gap. The germline CDR1 and CDR2 sequences are SEHNR and FQNEAQ (reference sequence). CDR3 sequence (DNA): TGTGCCAGCAGCTCAGGGGAGGTTCAGCCCCAGCATTTT. It codes for CASSSGEVQPQHF.